Listed below are T cell receptor beta chains from one sample, sequenced in a study of cytomegalovirus exposure and HLA in healthy donors. Measured with immunoSEQ multiplex PCR; TCRdb has only the in-frame clones, and not every one. The table includes about 88,000 clones, 60% to 85% detected once. The sequenced sample was PBMCs. Receptors were obtained from a woman aged 35 to 49 in good health and CMV-seronegative. CDR3s include the opening cysteine and the closing phenylalanine or tryptophan. A D gene is named only where the DNA matches it firmly. Clone size is given for some rows only: seen once, a few or many times, or a class if the clone is expanded.

v_call	clone_size	j_call	d_call	cdr3_nt	cdr3_aa
TRBV5-5	.	TRBJ1-6	.	TGTGCCAGCAGCTTGTATCGGGGAAATAATTCACCCCTCCACTTT	CASSLYRGNNSPLHF
TRBV30	.	TRBJ1-1	.	TGTGCCTGGAGTGAAGGGGGTCGCACTGAAGCTTTCTTT	CAWSEGGRTEAFF
TRBV30	few	TRBJ1-1	TRBD1	TGTGCCTGGAGCTCCGGGACAGGGCATGTTGAAGCTTTCTTT	CAWSSGTGHVEAFF
TRBV5-1	.	TRBJ2-2	TRBD2	TGCGCCAGCAGCTTGGGCTCTACCTTGACTAGCGGGACCGGGGAGCTGTTTTTT	CASSLGSTLTSGTGELFF
TRBV7-9	.	TRBJ2-1	TRBD2	TGTGCCAGCAGCTCAGGGGAGCGGGGGGCCTACAATGAGCAGTTCTTC	CASSSGERGAYNEQFF
TRBV6-5	.	TRBJ1-2	TRBD1	TGTGCCAGCAGAGGAACAGGGGAGTATCACTATGGCTACACCTTC	CASRGTGEYHYGYTF
TRBV5-4	.	TRBJ2-3	.	TGTGCCAGCAGCCGAGCGGGTAATCCTAGCACAGATACGCAGTATTTT	CASSRAGNPSTDTQYF
TRBV4-3	.	TRBJ1-4	TRBD1	TGCGCCAGCAGCCAAGAGTTTACGGGGCAGGGGGGTTTTGGAAGCGAAAAACTGTTTTTT	CASSQEFTGQGGFGSEKLFF
TRBV6-5	.	TRBJ1-2	.	TGTGCCAGCAGTGACCCCGACAGTCCCCACGGCTACACCTTC	CASSDPDSPHGYTF
TRBV29-1	.	TRBJ2-1	TRBD2	TGCAGCGTTGAAGGTAGCGGGCTGCCTCCAACCTACAATGAGCAGTTCTTC	CSVEGSGLPPTYNEQFF
TRBV7-8	.	TRBJ1-4	.	TGTGCCAGCAGCTCGGGACTCCTGTGGGAAAAACTGTTTTTT	CASSSGLLWEKLFF
TRBV6-5	.	TRBJ2-5	TRBD1	TGTGCCAGCAGTCCGACAATTGGTACAGGGGGGACCCAGTACTTC	CASSPTIGTGGTQYF
TRBV7-8	.	TRBJ2-3	TRBD2	TGTGCCAGCCGGGGAGGGTATACGCAGTATTTT	CASRGGYTQYF
TRBV10-3	.	TRBJ2-7	TRBD1	TGTGCCATCAGTGAAAGGGGACAGGGGGTCTACGAGCAGTACTTC	CAISERGQGVYEQYF
TRBV5-1	.	TRBJ2-5	.	TGCGCCAGCAGAGTTGAGGGGGGGCCAGAGACCCAGTACTTC	CASRVEGGPETQYF
TRBV7-9	.	TRBJ1-1	.	TGTGCCAGCACCAAAGAGACACCGAACACTGAAGCTTTCTTT	CASTKETPNTEAFF
TRBV19	.	TRBJ1-1	.	TGTGCCAGTAGTATTCTGGGGCTGAACACTGAAGCTTTCTTT	CASSILGLNTEAFF
TRBV9	.	TRBJ2-7	TRBD1	TGTGCCAGCAGCGTCGGGCAGGGGGCTTACGAGCAGTACTTC	CASSVGQGAYEQYF
TRBV10-2	.	TRBJ1-2	.	TGCGCCAGCAGTGAGGGCAGGGAATGGAATGGCTACACCTTC	CASSEGREWNGYTF
TRBV7-3	.	TRBJ2-2	TRBD2	TGTGCCAGCAGCGTTAGCGGGACTACGAACACCGGGGAGCTGTTTTTT	CASSVSGTTNTGELFF
TRBV27	.	TRBJ2-1	TRBD2	TGTGCCAGCAGTTTAACCCCACTAGCGGGGGGGCCTAATGAGCAGTTCTTC	CASSLTPLAGGPNEQFF
TRBV6-5	.	TRBJ2-7	TRBD1	TGTGCCAGCAGTAACGGGGACAGGGCCGAGCAGTACTTC	CASSNGDRAEQYF
TRBV2	.	TRBJ1-6	.	TGTGCCAGCCTGACTAACTCCTATAATTCACCCCTCCACTTT	CASLTNSYNSPLHF